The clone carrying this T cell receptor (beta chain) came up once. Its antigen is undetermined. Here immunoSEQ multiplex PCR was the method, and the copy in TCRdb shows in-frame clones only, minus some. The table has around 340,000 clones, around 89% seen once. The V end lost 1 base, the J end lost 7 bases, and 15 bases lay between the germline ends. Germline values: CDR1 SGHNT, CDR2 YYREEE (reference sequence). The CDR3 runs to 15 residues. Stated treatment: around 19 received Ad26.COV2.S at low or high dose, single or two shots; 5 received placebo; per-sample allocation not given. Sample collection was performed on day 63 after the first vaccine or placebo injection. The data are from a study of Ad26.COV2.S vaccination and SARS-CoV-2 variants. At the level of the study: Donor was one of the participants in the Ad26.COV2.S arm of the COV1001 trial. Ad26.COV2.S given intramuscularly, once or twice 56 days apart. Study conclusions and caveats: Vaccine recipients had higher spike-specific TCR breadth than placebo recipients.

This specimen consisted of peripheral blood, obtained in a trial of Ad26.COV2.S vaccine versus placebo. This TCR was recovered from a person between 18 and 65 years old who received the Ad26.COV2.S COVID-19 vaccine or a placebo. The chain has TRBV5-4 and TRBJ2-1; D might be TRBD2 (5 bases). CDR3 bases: TGTGCCAGCAGCTTGTACCGGGCCTGGGAGAATGAGCAGTTCTTC. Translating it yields CASSLYRAWENEQFF.